This T cell receptor (beta chain) was obtained from a study of spatial heterogeneity in lung cancer. Turning to the study itself: Consistent detection of more beta-chain than alpha-chain sequences was observed.

Concerning this clonotype itself: What it recognizes is unknown.

This CDR3 is built from 14 residues. Unmatched junction bases numbered 4, after V lost 7 bases and J lost 3 bases. Germline V gene data show CDR1 as MNHEY and CDR2 as SVGEGT. Regarding the study as a whole: Resection blood, more than follow-up blood, showed ubiquitous expanded tumor TCRs.

Described time point: sample taken at primary tumor resection. Tumor, nontumor lung or frozen PBMC supplied whole RNA, sequenced without sorting. Samples were donated by 72 untreated early-stage non-small cell lung cancer patients. Every TCR cDNA molecule bore its own unique molecular identifier. TCRdb re-called the 5' RACE reads through MiXCR, storing one row per CDR3 protein. The sample lists about 95,000 distinct CDR3 sequences, roughly 9.5% occurring once. The V and J genes are TRBV6-2 or TRBV6-3 and TRBJ2-1, with 9 bases matching TRBD2. The material sequenced was PBMCs, taken at surgery. This receptor was taken from a male donor with early-stage non-small cell lung cancer. The DNA for the CDR3 is TGTGCCAGCACCAGAGCGGGGGGCTACAATGAGCAGTTCTTC. This encodes CASTRAGGYNEQFF.